The 2 T cell receptor beta chains below come from one sample, sequenced in a study of shared clonotypes between healthy human individuals. Here immunoSEQ multiplex PCR was the method, and the copy in TCRdb shows in-frame clones only, minus some. The table includes millions of clones, about 95% detected once. The sample taken for sequencing was naive CD4+ T cells sorted from blood. Subset meaning: CD45RA+ positively selected. These receptors were taken from a young man in good health.

This chain links TRBV7-2 with TRBJ2-7, with D tentatively TRBD1 (6 bases). V lost 5 bases and J lost 1, with 6 bases in between. Looked up from germline, CDR1 is SGHTA and CDR2 is FQGNSA. This CDR3 is built from 12 residues. The CDR3 loop is CASSGQSYEQYF. CDR3 DNA sequence: TGTGCCAGCAGCGGACAGTCCTACGAGCAGTACTTC.

The chain joins TRBV7-3 to TRBJ2-6, with D maybe TRBD2 (6 bases). Between the trimmed V and J ends, which lost 3 bases and 4 bases, there was a span of 10 bases. Germline V lookup: CDR1 SGHTA, CDR2 FQGTGA. The CDR3 is 15 amino acids. CDR3 loop: CASSFGGSGANVLTF. The CDR3 region has the DNA TGTGCCAGCAGCTTCGGAGGGTCCGGGGCCAACGTCCTGACTTTC. The whole variable domain, remainder taken from reference TRBV7-3 and TRBJ2-6, is GAGVSQTPSNKVTEKGKYVELRCDPISGHTALYWYRQSLGQGPEFLIYFQGTGAADDSGLPNDRFFAVRPEGSVSTLKIQRTERGDSAVYLCASSFGGSGANVLTFGAGSRLTVL.